One TCR beta chain is described in this entry. The antigen is undetermined. The sample comes from a study of T cell responses to AZD1222 COVID-19 vaccine. Study findings and constraints: Seropositive status at baseline applied to only six AZD1222 recipients.

The repertoire was sequenced with immunoSEQ multiplex PCR; TCRdb's copy has only in-frame clones and lacks some. Of some 150,000 clones in the sample, over 90% were seen once. With 2 bases clipped from V and 5 bases from J, the junction kept 3 bases outside the gene matches. Germline CDR1 SGHTS, CDR2 YDEGEE. This CDR3 has 14 residues. The sequence derives from an adult in good health. This chain links TRBV5-8 with TRBJ2-2; 7 positions match TRBD1. Specimen: peripheral blood, collected on day 0 of AZD1222 vaccination. CDR3 sequence: CASSFGTVTGELFF. The CDR3, as DNA: TGTGCCAGCAGCTTCGGGACAGTAACCGGGGAGCTGTTTTTT. The whole variable domain, remainder taken from reference TRBV5-8 and TRBJ2-2, is EAGVTQSPTHLIKTRGQQATLRCSPISGHTSVYWYQQALGLGLQFLLWYDEGEERNRGNFPPRFSGRQFPNYSSELNVNALELEDSALYLCASSFGTVTGELFFGEGSRLTVL.